Each of the 5 T cell receptor beta chains below was sequenced from the same sample in a study of radiation and T cells in renal cell carcinoma. This sample's time point: blood 4 weeks post-SBRT, at nephrectomy. The treatment here: 15 Gy SBRT to primary tumor, nephrectomy 4 weeks later. Here immunoSEQ multiplex PCR was the method, and the copy in TCRdb shows in-frame clones only, minus some. Altogether 150,000 to 200,000 clones are present, roughly 90% being singletons, with the ten largest covering approximately 10%. The source was blood, collected from a patient whose treatment included radiotherapy and nephrectomy. The source of these receptors is a woman in her forties or fifties with renal cell carcinoma.

The chain is built from TRBV21-1 and TRBJ1-6. TRBV21-1 is classified as a pseudogene. This CDR3 is built from 16 residues. The DNA of the CDR3 is TGTGCCAGCAGCTTGAGTCCTTATGCCCCGATTTCACCCCTCCACTTT. Translated: CASSLSPYAPISPLHF.

In its sample, this clone was seen a few times. The chain links TRBV19 to TRBJ2-5; D is possibly TRBD2 (5 bases). V gave up 2 bases and J gave up 3 bases, with 13 bases separating them. Germline V CDR1 and CDR2: LNHDA, SQIVND (reference sequence). This CDR3 region has 15 residues. The CDR3: CASSITGSEEETQYF. DNA for the CDR3: TGTGCCAGTAGTATAACGGGTAGCGAAGAAGAGACCCAGTACTTC. Variable domain in full (rest from reference TRBV19 and TRBJ2-5): DGGITQSPKYLFRKEGQNVTLSCEQNLNHDAMYWYRQDPGQGLRLIYYSQIVNDFQKGDIAEGYSVSREKKESFPLTVTSAQKNPTAFYLCASSITGSEEETQYFGPGTRLLVL.

A few counts support this clone. The chain is built from TRBV6-5 and TRBJ1-6; D possibly corresponds to TRBD1 (5 bases). The CDR3 runs 14 residues. V lost 5 bases to trimming and J lost 9 bases, with 14 bases between them. CDR1 is MNHEY and CDR2 is SVGAGI in the germline V gene. The CDR3: CASSQDRGGSPLHF. CDR3 nucleotide sequence: TGTGCCAGCAGTCAAGACCGGGGGGGTTCACCCCTCCACTTT.

This sequence joins TRBV4-3 and TRBJ2-1; 9 nucleotides align to TRBD1. Germline V lookup: CDR1 LGHNA, CDR2 YSLEER. V trimming: 1 base; J trimming: 4 bases; junction bases outside the gene matches: 8. The CDR3 contains 17 residues. The CDR3, as DNA: TGCGCCAGCAGCCAAGCCTGGACAGGGGAAGGGTACAATGAGCAGTTCTTC. Protein: CASSQAWTGEGYNEQFF.

This clone was seen only once. The rearrangement links TRBV7-2 to TRBJ2-3; 7 bases agree with TRBD2. CDR1 is SGHTA and CDR2 is FQGNSA in the germline V gene. V dropped 2 bases and J dropped 3; count of bases not matched to a gene: 8. CDR3 size: 16 residues. The CDR3 sequence: CASSLPSGGFTDTQYF. The DNA for the CDR3 is TGTGCCAGCAGCTTACCCTCCGGGGGGTTTACAGATACGCAGTATTTT.